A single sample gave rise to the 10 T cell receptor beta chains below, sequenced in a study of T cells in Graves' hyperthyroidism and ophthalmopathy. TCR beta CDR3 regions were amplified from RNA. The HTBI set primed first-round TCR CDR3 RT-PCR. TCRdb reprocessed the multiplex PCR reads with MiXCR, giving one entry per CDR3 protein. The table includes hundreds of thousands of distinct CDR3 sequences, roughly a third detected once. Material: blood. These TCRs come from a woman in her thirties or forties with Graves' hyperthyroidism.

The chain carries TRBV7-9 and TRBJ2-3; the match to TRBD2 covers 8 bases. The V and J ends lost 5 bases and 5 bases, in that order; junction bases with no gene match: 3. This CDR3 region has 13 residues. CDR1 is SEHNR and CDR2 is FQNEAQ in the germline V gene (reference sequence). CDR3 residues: CASSAGGGDTQYF. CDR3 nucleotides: TGTGCCAGCAGCGCGGGGGGTGGAGATACGCAGTATTTT.

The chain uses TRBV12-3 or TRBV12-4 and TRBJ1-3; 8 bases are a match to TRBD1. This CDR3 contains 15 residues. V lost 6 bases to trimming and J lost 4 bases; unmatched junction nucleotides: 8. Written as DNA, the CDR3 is TGTGCCAGCAGGTTTGGCAGGGGGCCAGGAAACACCATATATTTT. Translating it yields CASRFGRGPGNTIYF.

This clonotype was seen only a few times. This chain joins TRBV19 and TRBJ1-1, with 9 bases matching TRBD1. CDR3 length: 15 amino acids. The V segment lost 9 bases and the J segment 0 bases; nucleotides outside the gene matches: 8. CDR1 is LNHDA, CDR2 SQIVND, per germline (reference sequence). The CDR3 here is CASGTGIPMNTEAFF. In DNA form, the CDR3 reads TGTGCCAGCGGGACAGGGATCCCTATGAACACTGAAGCTTTCTTT.

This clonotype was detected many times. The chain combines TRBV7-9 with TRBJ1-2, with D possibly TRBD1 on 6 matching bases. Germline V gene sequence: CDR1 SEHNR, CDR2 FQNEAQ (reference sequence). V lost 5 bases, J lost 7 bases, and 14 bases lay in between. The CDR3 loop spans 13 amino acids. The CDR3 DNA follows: TGTGCCAGCAGCCACGCCTCGACAGGTGGCTACACCTTC. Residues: CASSHASTGGYTF.

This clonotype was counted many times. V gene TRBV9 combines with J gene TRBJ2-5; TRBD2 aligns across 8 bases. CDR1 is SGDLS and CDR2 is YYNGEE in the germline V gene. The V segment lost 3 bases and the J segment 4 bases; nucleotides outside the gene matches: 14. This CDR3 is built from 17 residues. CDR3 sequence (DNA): TGTGCCAGCAGCGAGACCCACGCAGCGGGAGCGGTAGAGACCCAGTACTTC. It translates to CASSETHAAGAVETQYF.

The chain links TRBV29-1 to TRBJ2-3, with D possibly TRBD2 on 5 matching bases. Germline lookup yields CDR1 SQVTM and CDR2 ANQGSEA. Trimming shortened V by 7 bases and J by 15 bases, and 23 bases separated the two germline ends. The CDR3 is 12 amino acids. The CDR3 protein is CSASLDPQFVYF. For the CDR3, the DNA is TGCAGCGCTAGCCTCGACCCCCAATTCGTTTATTTT.

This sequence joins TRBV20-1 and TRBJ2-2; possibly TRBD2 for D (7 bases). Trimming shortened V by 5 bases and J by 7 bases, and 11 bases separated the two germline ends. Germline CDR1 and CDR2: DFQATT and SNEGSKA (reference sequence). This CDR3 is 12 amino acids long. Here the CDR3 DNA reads TGCAGTGCTCCGGGGGGCGGCGGGGAGCTGTTTTTT. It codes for CSAPGGGGELFF.

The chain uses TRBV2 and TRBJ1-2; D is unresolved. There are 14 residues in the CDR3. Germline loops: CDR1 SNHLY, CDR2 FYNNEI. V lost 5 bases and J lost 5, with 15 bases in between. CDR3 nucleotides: TGTGCCAGCAGTTTGGGCCCCAGGAAATATGGCTACACCTTC. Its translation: CASSLGPRKYGYTF.

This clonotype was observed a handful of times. The CDR3 is CASSPTSGPSYEQYF. The CDR3 coding sequence is TGTGCCAGCAGCCCTACTAGCGGTCCTTCCTACGAGCAGTACTTC. V is TRBV12-3 or TRBV12-4 and J is TRBJ2-7; the match to TRBD2 covers 8 bases. Trimming at V came to 6 bases and at J to 1 base, leaving 8 bases not matched to a gene. CDR3 length equals 15 residues.

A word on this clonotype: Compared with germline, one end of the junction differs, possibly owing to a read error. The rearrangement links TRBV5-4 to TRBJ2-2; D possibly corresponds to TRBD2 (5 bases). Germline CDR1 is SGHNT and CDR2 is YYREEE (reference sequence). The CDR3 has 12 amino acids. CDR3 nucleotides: TGTGCCAGCACCGGATGGACCGGGGAGTTGTTTTTT. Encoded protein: CASTGWTGELFF.